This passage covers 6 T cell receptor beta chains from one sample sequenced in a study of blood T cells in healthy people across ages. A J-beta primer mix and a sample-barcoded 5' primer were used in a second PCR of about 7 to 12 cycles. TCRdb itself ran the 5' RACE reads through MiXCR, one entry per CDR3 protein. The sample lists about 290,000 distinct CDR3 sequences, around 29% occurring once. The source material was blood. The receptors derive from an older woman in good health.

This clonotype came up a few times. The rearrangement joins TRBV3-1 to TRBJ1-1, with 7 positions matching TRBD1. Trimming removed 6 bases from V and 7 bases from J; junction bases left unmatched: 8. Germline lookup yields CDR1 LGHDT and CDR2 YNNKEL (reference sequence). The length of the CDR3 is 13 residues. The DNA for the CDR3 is TGTGCCAGCAGACTGACAGGGTACGGTGAAGCTTTCTTT. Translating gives CASRLTGYGEAFF. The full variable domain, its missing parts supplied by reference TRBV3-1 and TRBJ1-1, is DTAVSQTPKYLVTQMGNDKSIKCEQNLGHDTMYWYKQDSKKFLKIMFSYNNKELIINETVPNRFSPKSPDKAHLNLHINSLELGDSAVYFCASRLTGYGEAFFGQGTRLTVV.

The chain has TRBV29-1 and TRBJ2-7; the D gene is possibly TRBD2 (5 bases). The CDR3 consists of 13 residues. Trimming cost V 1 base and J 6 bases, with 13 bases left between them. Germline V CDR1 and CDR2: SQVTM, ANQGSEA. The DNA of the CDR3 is TGCAGCGTTGAAGTCGGTCGGGGTTCCGAGCAGTACTTC. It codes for CSVEVGRGSEQYF.

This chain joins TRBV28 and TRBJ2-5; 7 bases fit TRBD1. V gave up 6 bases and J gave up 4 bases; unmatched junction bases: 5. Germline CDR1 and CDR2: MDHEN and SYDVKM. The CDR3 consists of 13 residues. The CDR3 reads CASRLRGRETQYF. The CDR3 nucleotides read TGTGCCAGCAGGCTTAGGGGGCGAGAGACCCAGTACTTC. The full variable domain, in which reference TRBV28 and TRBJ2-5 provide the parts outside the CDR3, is DVKVTQSSRYLVKRTGEKVFLECVQDMDHENMFWYRQDPGLGLRLIYFSYDVKMKEKGDIPEGYSVSREKKERFSLILESASTNQTSMYLCASRLRGRETQYFGPGTRLLVL.

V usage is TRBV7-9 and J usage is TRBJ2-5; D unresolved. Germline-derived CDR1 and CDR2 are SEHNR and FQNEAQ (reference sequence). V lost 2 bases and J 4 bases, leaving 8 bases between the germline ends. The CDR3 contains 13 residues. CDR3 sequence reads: CASSLFSPETQYF. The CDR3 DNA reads TGTGCCAGCAGCTTATTCAGCCCAGAGACCCAGTACTTC.

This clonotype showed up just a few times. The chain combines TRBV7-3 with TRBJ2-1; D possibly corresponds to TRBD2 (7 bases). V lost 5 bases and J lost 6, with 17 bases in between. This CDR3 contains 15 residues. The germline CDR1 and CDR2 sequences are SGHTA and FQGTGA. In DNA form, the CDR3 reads TGTGCCAGCAGCCCCACCGGGGGGCCTCTCAATGAGCAGTTCTTC. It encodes CASSPTGGPLNEQFF.

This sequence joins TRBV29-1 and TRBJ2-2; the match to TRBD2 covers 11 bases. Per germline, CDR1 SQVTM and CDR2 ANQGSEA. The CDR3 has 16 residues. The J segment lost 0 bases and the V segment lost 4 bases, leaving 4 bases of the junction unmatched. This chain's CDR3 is CSVAGLAVSNTGELFF. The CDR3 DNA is TGCAGCGTTGCGGGACTAGCGGTTTCGAACACCGGGGAGCTGTTTTTT.